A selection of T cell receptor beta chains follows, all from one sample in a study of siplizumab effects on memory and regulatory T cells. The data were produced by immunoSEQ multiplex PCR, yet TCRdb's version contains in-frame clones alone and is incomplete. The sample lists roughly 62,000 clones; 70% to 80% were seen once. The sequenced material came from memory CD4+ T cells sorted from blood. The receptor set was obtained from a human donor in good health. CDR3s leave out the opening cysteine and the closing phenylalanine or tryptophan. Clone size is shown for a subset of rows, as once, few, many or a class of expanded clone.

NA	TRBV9	ASSALSSRNTDTQY
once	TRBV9	ASSERGNGYT
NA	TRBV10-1	ASSEGLAGGQETQY
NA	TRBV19	ASSRGQGILTDTQY
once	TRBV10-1	ASRGDLGGEQY
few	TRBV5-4	ASSPEWNTDTQY
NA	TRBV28	ASSSGTRPYEQY
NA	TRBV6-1	ASSEAPITSGGYIQY
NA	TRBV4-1	ASSQGVGRGAGANVLT
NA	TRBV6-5	ASSRDRNQPQH
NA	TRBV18	ASSPPGEPRKYGYT
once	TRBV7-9	ASSVGGVAYEQY
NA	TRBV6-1	ASSEAHGRQETQY
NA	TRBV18	ASSPPGLASTDTQY
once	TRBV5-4	ASSFPSTDTQY
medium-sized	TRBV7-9	ASSFPSTTNEKLF
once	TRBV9	ASSVALGANEKLF
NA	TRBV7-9	ASSLNEGQQF
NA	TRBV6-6	ASSYSEDSPLH
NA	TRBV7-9	ASSPSGGGNEQF
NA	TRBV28	ASRWGRGANVLT
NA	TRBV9	ASSVDGGNGYT
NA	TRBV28	ASSRFDMSSYNEQF
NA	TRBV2	ASGTGNSPLH
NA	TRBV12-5	ASGPLPGGDRYEQY
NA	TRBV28	ASSLTGGAARGEQY
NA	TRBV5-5	ASSTITGTQPDTQY
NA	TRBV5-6	ASSWDRTKSYGYT
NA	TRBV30	AWSVMAGEQY
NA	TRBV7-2	ASSRRRQGTEAF
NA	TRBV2	ASIWGYPNTGELF
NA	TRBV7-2	ASSWRQATGYT
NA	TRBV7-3	ASSPFGGETNYGYT
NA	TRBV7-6	ASSLSPRGNQPQH
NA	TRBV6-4	ASRRGTGDGYT
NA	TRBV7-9	ASSLELGTEAF
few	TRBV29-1	SVDDWDSGYT
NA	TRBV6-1	ASSVSLAGAYNEQF
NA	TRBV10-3	AIAEDRVTYGYT
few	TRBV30	AWVGRVAYGYT
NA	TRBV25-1	ASSEYRNPANTGELF
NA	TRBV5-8	ASSLHGGGARYEQY
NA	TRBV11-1	ASSPFGDEQY
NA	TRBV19	ASNEQWNTGELF
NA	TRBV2	ASSGGTSGGMAQY
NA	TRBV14	ASSQHVLGQVEQF
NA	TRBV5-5	ASSLTVSSGNTIY
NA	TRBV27	ASSSEGTSTGSPLH
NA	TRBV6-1	ASRGDREWGYT
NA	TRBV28	ASSIRTQPQH
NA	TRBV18	ASSPGTGRTEAF
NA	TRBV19	ASTLMVGYQPQH
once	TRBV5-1	ASSHRLAGGSTDTQY
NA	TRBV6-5	AIRDLSGQT